One and the same sample provided the 3 T cell receptor beta chains below, sequenced in a study of cytomegalovirus exposure and HLA in healthy donors. Primers included in the PCR were 60 Vbeta and 13 Jbeta primers. Sequenced by immunoSEQ multiplex PCR; TCRdb stores in-frame clones only, minus some. The sample consists of roughly 130,000 clones, approximately 86% of them appearing once. Sequencing was done on a sample of PBMCs. The receptors were sampled from a boy under 18 in good health and CMV-seronegative.

This clone was seen only a few times. The rearrangement uses TRBV11-1 and TRBJ1-2, with a possible D match to TRBD1 (6 bases). V lost 3 bases and J 5 bases, leaving 10 bases between the germline ends. Germline values: CDR1 SGHAT, CDR2 FQDESV (reference sequence). This CDR3 is built from 13 residues. The CDR3 bases are TGTGCCAGCAGCTTTGGACAGCCTTATGGCTACACCTTC. Its protein is CASSFGQPYGYTF. The full variable domain, rest sourced from reference TRBV11-1 and TRBJ1-2, is EAEVAQSPRYKITEKSQAVAFWCDPISGHATLYWYRQILGQGPELLVQFQDESVVDDSQLPKDRFSAERLKGVDSTLKIQPAELGDSAMYLCASSFGQPYGYTFGSGTRLTVV.

The chain joins TRBV7-9 to TRBJ1-1, with no clear D. This CDR3 has 17 amino acids. The germline V and J ends were trimmed by 0 bases and 1 base, with 15 bases remaining between them. Germline V lookup: CDR1 SEHNR, CDR2 FQNEAQ (reference sequence). The CDR3 DNA is TGTGCCAGCAGCTTAGCGCGTATCGGTCACCAGAACACTGAAGCTTTCTTT. It encodes CASSLARIGHQNTEAFF.

This chain uses TRBV14 with TRBJ1-1, with D possibly TRBD1 on 5 matching bases. The germline CDR1 and CDR2 sequences are SGHDN and FVKESK. V was shortened by 1 base and J by 1 base, with 10 bases between the two germline ends. The CDR3 consists of 15 residues. The CDR3 region has the DNA TGTGCCAGCAGCCAAGGAGCAGACAGGAACACTGAAGCTTTCTTT. It is translated as CASSQGADRNTEAFF.